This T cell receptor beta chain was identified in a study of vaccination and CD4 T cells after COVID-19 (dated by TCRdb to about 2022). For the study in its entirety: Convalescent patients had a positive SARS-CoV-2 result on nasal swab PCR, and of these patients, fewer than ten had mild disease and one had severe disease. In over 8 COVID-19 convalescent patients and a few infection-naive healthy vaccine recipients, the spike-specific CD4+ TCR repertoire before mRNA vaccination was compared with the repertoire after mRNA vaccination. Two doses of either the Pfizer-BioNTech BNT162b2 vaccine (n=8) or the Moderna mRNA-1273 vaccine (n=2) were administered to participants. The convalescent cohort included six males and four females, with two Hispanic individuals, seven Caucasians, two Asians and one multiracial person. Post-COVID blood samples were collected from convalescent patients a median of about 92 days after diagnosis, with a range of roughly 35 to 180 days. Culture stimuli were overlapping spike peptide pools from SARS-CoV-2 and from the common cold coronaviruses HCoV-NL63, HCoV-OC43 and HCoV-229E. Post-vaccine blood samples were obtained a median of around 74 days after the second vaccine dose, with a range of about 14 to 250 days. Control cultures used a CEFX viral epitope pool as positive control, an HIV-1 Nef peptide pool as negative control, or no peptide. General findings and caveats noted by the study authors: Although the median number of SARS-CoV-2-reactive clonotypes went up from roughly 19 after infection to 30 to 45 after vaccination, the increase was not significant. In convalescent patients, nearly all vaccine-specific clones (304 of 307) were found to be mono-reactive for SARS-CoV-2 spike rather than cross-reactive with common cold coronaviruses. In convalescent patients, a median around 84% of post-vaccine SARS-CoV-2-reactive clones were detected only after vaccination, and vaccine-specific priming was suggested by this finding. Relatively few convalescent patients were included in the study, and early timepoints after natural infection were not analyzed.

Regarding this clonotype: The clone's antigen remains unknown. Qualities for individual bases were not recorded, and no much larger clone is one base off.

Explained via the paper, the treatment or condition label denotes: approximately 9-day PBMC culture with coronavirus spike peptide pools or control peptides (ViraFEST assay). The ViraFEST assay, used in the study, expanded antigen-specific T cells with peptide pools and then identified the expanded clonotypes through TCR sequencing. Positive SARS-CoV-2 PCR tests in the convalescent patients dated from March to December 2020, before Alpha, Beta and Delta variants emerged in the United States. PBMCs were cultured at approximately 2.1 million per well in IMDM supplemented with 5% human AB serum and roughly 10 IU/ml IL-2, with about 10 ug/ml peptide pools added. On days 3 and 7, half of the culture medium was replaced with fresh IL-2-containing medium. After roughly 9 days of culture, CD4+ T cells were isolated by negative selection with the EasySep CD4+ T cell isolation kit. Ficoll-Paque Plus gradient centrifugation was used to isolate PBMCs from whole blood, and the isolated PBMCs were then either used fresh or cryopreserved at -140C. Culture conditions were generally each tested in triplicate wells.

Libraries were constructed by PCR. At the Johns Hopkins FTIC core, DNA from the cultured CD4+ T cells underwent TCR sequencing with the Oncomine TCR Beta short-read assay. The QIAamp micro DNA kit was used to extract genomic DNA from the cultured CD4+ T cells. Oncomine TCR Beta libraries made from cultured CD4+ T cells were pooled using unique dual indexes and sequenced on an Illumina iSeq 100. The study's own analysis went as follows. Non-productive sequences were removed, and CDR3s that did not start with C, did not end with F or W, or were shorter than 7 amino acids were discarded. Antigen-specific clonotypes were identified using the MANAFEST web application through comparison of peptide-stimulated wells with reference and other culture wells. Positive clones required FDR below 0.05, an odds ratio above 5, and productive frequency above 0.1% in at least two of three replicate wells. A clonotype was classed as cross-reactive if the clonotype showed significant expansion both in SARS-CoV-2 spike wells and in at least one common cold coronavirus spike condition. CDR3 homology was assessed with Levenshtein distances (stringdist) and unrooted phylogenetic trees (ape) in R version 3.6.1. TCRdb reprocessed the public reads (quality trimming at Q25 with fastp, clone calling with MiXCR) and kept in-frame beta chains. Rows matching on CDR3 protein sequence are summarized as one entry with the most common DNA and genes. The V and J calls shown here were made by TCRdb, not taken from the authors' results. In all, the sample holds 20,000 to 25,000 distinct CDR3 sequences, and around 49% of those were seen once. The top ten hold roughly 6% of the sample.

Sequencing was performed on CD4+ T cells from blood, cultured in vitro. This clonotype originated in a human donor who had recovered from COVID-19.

CDR3 protein: CATSPRGGGVYNEQFF. DNA sequence: TGTGCCACCAGCCCGAGAGGGGGGGGAGTCTACAATGAGCAGTTCTTC. The chain couples TRBV15 to TRBJ2-1; TRBD2 is possibly the D segment (7 matching bases). Measured from the cysteine to the phenylalanine, the CDR3 is 16 residues long. Of all the DNA, just the CDR3 is kept, 48 bases in frame from base 1. Trimming costs V 5 bases and J 3 bases, and their ends lie 17 bases apart. Taken from the germline V gene (reference sequence), the CDR1 and CDR2 loops are LNHNV and YYDKDF. When the CDR3 is completed using the reference TRBV15 and TRBJ2-1 genes on either side, the full variable domain is DAMVIQNPRYQVTQFGKPVTLSCSQTLNHNVMYWYQQKSSQAPKLLFHYYDKDFNNEADTPDNFQSRRPNTSFCFLDIRSPGLGDTAMYLCATSPRGGGVYNEQFFGPGTRLTVL.